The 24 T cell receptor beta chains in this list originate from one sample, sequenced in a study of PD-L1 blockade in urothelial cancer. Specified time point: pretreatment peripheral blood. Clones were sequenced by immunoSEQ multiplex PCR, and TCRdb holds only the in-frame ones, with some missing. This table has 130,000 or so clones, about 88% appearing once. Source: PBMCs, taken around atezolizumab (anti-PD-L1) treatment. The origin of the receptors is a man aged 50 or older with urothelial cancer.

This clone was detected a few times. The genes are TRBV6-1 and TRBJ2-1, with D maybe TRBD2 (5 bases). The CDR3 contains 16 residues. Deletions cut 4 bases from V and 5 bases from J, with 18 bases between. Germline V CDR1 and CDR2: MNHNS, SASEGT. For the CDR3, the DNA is TGTGCCAGCAGTGTGTATGGGAGACCCAACCACAATGAGCAGTTCTTC. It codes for CASSVYGRPNHNEQFF.

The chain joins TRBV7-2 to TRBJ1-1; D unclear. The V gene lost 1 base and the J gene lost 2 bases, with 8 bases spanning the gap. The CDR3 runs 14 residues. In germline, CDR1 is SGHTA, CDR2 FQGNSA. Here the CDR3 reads CASSLGRTNTEAFF. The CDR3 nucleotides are TGTGCCAGCAGCTTAGGCAGAACCAACACTGAAGCTTTCTTT.

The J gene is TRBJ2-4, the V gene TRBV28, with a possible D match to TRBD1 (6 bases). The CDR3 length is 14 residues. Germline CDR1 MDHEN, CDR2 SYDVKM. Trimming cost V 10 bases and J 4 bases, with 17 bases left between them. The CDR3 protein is CATLFGQGKNIQYF. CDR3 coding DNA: TGTGCCACCCTGTTCGGGCAGGGGAAAAACATTCAGTACTTC.

CDR3 sequence: CASALYYGYTF. Here the CDR3 DNA reads TGTGCCTCCGCCCTATACTATGGCTACACCTTC. The genes are TRBV19 and TRBJ1-2, with D unresolved. V was trimmed by 11 bases and J by 3 bases, leaving 10 bases between them. The germline gives CDR1 LNHDA, CDR2 SQIVND (reference sequence). CDR3 length: 11 amino acids. Full variable domain (rest looked up from reference TRBV19 and TRBJ1-2): DGGITQSPKYLFRKEGQNVTLSCEQNLNHDAMYWYRQDPGQGLRLIYYSQIVNDFQKGDIAEGYSVSREKKESFPLTVTSAQKNPTAFYLCASALYYGYTFGSGTRLTVV.

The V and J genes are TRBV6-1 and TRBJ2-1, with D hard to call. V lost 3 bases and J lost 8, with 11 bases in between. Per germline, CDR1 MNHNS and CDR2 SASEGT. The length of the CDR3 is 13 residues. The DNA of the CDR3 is TGTGCCAGCAGTGACACCCCTAGTTATGAGCAGTTCTTC. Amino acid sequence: CASSDTPSYEQFF.

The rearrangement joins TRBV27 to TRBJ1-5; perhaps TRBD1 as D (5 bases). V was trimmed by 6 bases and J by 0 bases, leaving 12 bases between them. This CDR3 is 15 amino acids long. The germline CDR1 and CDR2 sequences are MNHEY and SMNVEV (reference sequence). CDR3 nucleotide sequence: TGTGCCAGCAGCTACGGGGGGAGTAGCAATCAGCCCCAGCATTTT. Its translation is CASSYGGSSNQPQHF.

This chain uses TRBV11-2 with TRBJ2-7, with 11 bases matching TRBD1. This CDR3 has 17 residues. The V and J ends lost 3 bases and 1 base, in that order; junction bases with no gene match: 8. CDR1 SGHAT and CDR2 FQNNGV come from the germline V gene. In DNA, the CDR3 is TGTGCCAGCAGCTTGGGGACAGGGGGTCATATATCCTACGAGCAGTACTTC. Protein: CASSLGTGGHISYEQYF.

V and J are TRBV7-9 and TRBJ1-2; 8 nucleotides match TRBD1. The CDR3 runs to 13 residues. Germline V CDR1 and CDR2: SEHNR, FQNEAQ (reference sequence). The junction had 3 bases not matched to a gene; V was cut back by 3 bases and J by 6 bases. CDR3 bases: TGTGCCAGCAGCTTGGACAGGGCTGATGGCTACACCTTC. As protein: CASSLDRADGYTF.

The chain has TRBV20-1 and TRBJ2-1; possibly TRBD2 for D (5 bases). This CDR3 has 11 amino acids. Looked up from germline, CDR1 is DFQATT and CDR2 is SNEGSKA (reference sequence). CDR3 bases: TGCACGGGGAGCTCCTACAATGAGCAGTTCTTC. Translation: CTGSSYNEQFF.

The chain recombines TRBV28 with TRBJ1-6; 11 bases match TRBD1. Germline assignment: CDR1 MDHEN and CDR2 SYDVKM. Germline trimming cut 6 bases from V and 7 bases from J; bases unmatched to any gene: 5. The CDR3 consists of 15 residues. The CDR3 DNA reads TGTGCCAGCAGCCTAGGGGACAGGGGGAATTCACCCCTCCACTTT. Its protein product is CASSLGDRGNSPLHF.

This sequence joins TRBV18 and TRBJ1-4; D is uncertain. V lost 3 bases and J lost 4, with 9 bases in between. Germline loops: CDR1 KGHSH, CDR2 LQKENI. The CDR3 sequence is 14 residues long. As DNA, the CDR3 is TGTGCCAGCTCACCCGACATGAATAATGAAAAACTGTTTTTT. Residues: CASSPDMNNEKLFF.

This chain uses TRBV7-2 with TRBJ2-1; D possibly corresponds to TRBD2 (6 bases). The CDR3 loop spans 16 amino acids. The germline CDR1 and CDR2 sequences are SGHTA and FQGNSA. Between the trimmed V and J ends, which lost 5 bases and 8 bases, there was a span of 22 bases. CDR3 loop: CASSRSGTRRGDEQFF. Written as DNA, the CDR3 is TGTGCCAGCAGCAGAAGTGGGACTCGGCGGGGAGATGAGCAGTTCTTC.

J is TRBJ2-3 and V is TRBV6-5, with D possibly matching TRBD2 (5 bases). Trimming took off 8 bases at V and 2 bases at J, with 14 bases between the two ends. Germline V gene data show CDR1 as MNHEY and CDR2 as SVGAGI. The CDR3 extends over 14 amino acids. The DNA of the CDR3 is TGTGCCAGCGGGCGAGGGCTCTTCACAGATACGCAGTATTTT. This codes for CASGRGLFTDTQYF.

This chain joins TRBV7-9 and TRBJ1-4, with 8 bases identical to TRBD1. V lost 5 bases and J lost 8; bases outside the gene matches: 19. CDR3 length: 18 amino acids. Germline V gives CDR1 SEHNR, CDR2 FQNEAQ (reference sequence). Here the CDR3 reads CASSIHTAGGGSWEKLFF. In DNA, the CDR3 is TGTGCCAGCAGCATTCACACAGCAGGGGGCGGGAGTTGGGAAAAACTGTTTTTT.

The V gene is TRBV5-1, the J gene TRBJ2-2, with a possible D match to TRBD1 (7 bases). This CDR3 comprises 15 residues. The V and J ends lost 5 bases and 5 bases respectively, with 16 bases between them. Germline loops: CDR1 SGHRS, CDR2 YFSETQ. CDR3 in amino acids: CASRRSPGGTGELFF. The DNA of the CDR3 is TGCGCCAGCAGGAGGAGTCCAGGGGGGACCGGGGAGCTGTTTTTT.

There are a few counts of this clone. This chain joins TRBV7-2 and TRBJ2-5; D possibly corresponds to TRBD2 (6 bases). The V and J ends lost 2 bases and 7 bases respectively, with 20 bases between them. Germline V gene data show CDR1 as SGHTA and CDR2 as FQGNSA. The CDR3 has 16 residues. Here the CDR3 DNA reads TGTGCCAGCAGCTTATCAGAGGGGCCGCGGGGAGGGACCCAGTACTTC. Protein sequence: CASSLSEGPRGGTQYF.

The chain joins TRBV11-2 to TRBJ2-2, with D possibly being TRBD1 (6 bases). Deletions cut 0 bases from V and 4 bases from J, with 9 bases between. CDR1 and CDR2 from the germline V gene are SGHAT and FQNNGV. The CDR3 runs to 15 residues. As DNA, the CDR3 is TGTGCCAGCAGCTTAGAAGGCAGGGGCACCGGGGAGCTGTTTTTT. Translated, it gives CASSLEGRGTGELFF.

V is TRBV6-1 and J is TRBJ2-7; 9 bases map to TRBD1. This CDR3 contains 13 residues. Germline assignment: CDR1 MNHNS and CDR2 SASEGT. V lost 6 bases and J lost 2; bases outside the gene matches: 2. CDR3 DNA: TGTGCCAGCAGGGACAGGGGCCCCTACGAGCAGTACTTC. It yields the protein CASRDRGPYEQYF.

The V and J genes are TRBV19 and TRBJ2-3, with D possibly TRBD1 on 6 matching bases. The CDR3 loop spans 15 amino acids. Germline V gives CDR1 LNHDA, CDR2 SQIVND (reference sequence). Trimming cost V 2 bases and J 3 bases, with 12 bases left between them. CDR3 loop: CASSISTGRTDTQYF. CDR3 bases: TGTGCCAGTAGTATATCCACAGGGCGAACAGATACGCAGTATTTT.

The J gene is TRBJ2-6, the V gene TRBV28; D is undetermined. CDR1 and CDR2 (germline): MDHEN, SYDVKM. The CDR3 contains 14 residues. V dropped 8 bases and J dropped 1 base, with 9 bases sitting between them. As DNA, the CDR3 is TGTGCCAGCCGTTCCCTTTCTGGGGCCAACGTCCTGACTTTC. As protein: CASRSLSGANVLTF.

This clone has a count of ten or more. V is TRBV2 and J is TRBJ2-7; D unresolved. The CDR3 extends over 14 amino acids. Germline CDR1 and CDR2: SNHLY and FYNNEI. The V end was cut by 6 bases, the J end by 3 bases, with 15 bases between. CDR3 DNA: TGTGCCAGCAGGTTTAAATACATGCTCTACGAGCAGTACTTC. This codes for CASRFKYMLYEQYF.

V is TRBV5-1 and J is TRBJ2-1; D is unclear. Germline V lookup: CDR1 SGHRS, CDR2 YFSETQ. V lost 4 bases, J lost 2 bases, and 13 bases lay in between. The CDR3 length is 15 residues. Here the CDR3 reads CASSPSTLAYNEQFF. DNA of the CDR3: TGCGCCAGCAGCCCGTCGACTTTGGCCTACAATGAGCAGTTCTTC. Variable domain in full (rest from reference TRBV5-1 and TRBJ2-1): KAGVTQTPRYLIKTRGQQVTLSCSPISGHRSVSWYQQTPGQGLQFLFEYFSETQRNKGNFPGRFSGRQFSNSRSEMNVSTLELGDSALYLCASSPSTLAYNEQFFGPGTRLTVL.

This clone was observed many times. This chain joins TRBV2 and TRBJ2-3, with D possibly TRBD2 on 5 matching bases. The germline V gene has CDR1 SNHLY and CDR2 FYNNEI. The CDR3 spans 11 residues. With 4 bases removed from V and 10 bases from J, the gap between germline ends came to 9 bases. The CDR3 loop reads CASSGRLAQYF. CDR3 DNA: TGTGCCAGCAGTGGGAGGTTAGCGCAGTATTTT.

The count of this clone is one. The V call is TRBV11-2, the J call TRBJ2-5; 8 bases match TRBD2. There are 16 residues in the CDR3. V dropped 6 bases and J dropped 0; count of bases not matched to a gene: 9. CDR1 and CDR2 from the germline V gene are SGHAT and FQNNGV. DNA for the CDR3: TGTGCCAGCAGTAACAGACTAGCGACGTACCAAGAGACCCAGTACTTC. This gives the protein CASSNRLATYQETQYF.